Below are 26 T cell receptor beta chains sequenced from a single sample in a study of T cell repertoires in cytomegalovirus infection. TCRdb recomputed calls from the reads with MiXCR, one row per CDR3 protein. The sample includes some 700,000 distinct CDR3 sequences, roughly a third of them seen just once. The material sequenced was PBMCs. The receptors shown here come from a human donor in good health (CMV status not recorded). Some clones in this sample may be carry-over from other donors' samples.

With respect to this clonotype: A read error is possible here, since a much larger clone lies one base away. In this CDR3 the conserved last residue, phenylalanine or tryptophan, is missing, so a read error is likely. V gene TRBV7-2 combines with J gene TRBJ2-7, with D possibly called TRBD1 or TRBD2 (5 bases each). V shed 6 bases and J shed 6 bases, with 12 bases lying between them. Germline CDR1 reads SGHTA; CDR2 reads FQGNSA. The CDR3 has 12 amino acids. DNA of the CDR3: TGTGCCAGCAGGGGAGACAGCGGCGAGCAGTACTTA. Translated, it gives CASRGDSGEQYL.

This clonotype was seen only a few times. V usage is TRBV28 and J usage is TRBJ2-7; TRBD1 is a possible D gene (6 bases). Between the trimmed V and J ends, which lost 1 base and 5 bases, there was a span of 12 bases. Germline values: CDR1 MDHEN, CDR2 SYDVKM. The CDR3 totals 14 residues. CDR3 nucleotide sequence: TGTGCCAGCAGTTTATCAGGACAGAGGCACGAGCAGTACTTC. Translating it yields CASSLSGQRHEQYF.

CDR3 DNA: TGTGCCAGCAGCCACAGGGGGCGATCCTACGAGCAGTACTTC. It codes for CASSHRGRSYEQYF. The genes are TRBV6-7 and TRBJ2-7, with 9 bases lining up with TRBD1. TRBV6-7 is an ORF, and what it does is uncertain. J was trimmed by 1 base and V by 6 bases; bases with no gene match: 4. CDR3 length: 14 amino acids.

The V gene is TRBV6-1, the J gene TRBJ2-7; D possibly corresponds to TRBD1 (6 bases). V was clipped by 3 bases and J by 5 bases, with 17 bases between them. This CDR3 has 15 residues. CDR1 and CDR2 (germline): MNHNS, SASEGT. CDR3 nucleotide sequence: TGTGCCAGCAGTGAGGAGTACAGGGCATACGACGAGCAGTACTTC. Protein product: CASSEEYRAYDEQYF.

This clonotype was seen only a few times. The chain is built from TRBV6-2 or TRBV6-3 and TRBJ2-7; weak D call: TRBD2 (6 bases). The CDR3 extends over 14 amino acids. Germline V CDR1 and CDR2: MNHEY, SVGEGT. V shed 2 bases and J shed 3 bases, with 11 bases lying between them. This CDR3 is CASSYTDYSYEQYF. The CDR3 nucleotides are TGTGCCAGCAGTTACACGGACTACAGCTACGAGCAGTACTTC.

This clonotype was detected a few times. The V call is TRBV6-1, the J call TRBJ2-3, with 10 bases matching TRBD2. Trimming cost V 3 bases and J 6 bases; bases outside gene matches: 6. This CDR3 has 15 residues. Germline values: CDR1 MNHNS, CDR2 SASEGT. The CDR3 region has the DNA TGTGCCAGCAGTGAGCTGGGACTAGCGACTGATACGCAGTATTTT. This sequence encodes CASSELGLATDTQYF.

Details on this clonotype: One junction end disagrees with the germline gene, perhaps due to a read error. The chain employs TRBV4-1 and TRBJ1-1; no definite D call. Germline V lookup: CDR1 MGHRA, CDR2 YSYEKL. The CDR3 consists of 13 residues. CDR3 protein: CASSQEVYTEALF. CDR3 nucleotide sequence: TGCGCCAGCAGCCAAGAGGTGTATACTGAAGCTTTATTT.

This chain uses TRBV7-2 with TRBJ2-7, with 7 bases identical to TRBD2. Germline V gene data show CDR1 as SGHTA and CDR2 as FQGNSA. This CDR3 comprises 18 residues. With V trimmed by 1 base and J by 5 bases, 17 bases remained unmatched. CDR3 protein: CASSLGSDFGLGSNEQYF. CDR3 bases: TGTGCCAGCAGCTTAGGTTCGGATTTTGGACTAGGATCGAACGAGCAGTACTTC.

The table lists this clonotype with a few counts. The chain uses TRBV6-8 and TRBJ2-5, with 7 positions matching TRBD1. CDR1 MNHGY and CDR2 SAAAGT come from the germline V gene. The CDR3 loop spans 16 amino acids. J gave up 6 bases and V 0 bases, and 10 bases lay outside the gene matches. The CDR3 here is CASSYSRQGVTKTQYF. In DNA, the CDR3 is TGTGCCAGCAGTTACTCCCGCCAGGGGGTGACGAAGACCCAGTACTTC.

V gene TRBV7-9 combines with J gene TRBJ2-1, with no clear D. Looked up from germline, CDR1 is SEHNR and CDR2 is FQNEAQ (reference sequence). CDR3 size: 14 residues. The CDR3 is CAVGSGGSYNEQFF. CDR3 coding DNA: TGTGCGGTGGGGTCGGGCGGCTCCTACAATGAGCAGTTCTTC. Looking up the rest from reference TRBV7-9 and TRBJ2-1 gives the full variable domain: DTGVSQNPRHKITKRGQNVTFRCDPISEHNRLYWYRQTLGQGPEFLTYFQNEAQLEKSRLLSDRFSAERPKGSFSTLEIQRTEQGDSAMYLCAVGSGGSYNEQFFGPGTRLTVL.

The V gene is TRBV6-6, the J gene TRBJ1-5, with 7 bases identical to TRBD1. This CDR3 region has 13 residues. The trim removed 7 bases at V and 4 bases at J, leaving 4 bases unmatched. Looked up from germline, CDR1 is MNHNY and CDR2 is SVGAGI (reference sequence). The CDR3 region is CASTWDRNQPQHF. Here the CDR3 DNA reads TGTGCCAGCACCTGGGACAGAAATCAGCCCCAGCATTTT.

Details on this clonotype: A much larger clone differs from this one at a single base, so this may be a read error. This chain's CDR3 is CASSPSRIQDTQYF. The CDR3 DNA follows: TGTGCCAGCAGCCCCTCGAGGATCCAAGATACCCAGTACTTC. This chain joins TRBV7-6 and TRBJ2-5; D is undetermined. The CDR3 is made up of 14 amino acids. Germline V gene sequence: CDR1 SGHVS, CDR2 FNYEAQ.

The chain couples TRBV11-2 to TRBJ2-1; TRBD1 matches at 12 bases. Per germline, CDR1 SGHAT and CDR2 FQNNGV. Trimming at V came to 5 bases and at J to 8 bases, leaving 10 bases not matched to a gene. This CDR3 has 16 amino acids. The CDR3 sequence is CASSPRGTGGSDEQFF. Here the CDR3 DNA reads TGTGCCAGCAGCCCACGCGGGACAGGGGGCTCGGATGAGCAGTTCTTC.

The chain combines TRBV12-3 or TRBV12-4 with TRBJ1-4, with a possible D match to TRBD1 (6 bases). The V end was cut by 1 base, the J end by 8 bases, with 11 bases between. The CDR3 spans 14 residues. The CDR3 nucleotides read TGTGCCAGCAGTTTAGGGGACACCACAGAAAAACTGTTTTTT. As protein: CASSLGDTTEKLFF.

The chain joins TRBV5-1 to TRBJ2-2; 9 bases agree with TRBD2. This CDR3 contains 16 residues. Per the germline V gene, CDR1 is SGHRS and CDR2 is YFSETQ. With V trimmed by 4 bases and J by 6 bases, 10 bases remained unmatched. In nucleotides, the CDR3 is TGCGCCAGCAGCGGGGGGCCAATAGCGGGAGCCGGGGAGCTGTTTTTT. Amino acid sequence: CASSGGPIAGAGELFF.

The rearrangement uses TRBV24-1 and TRBJ2-1, with D possibly matching TRBD1 (6 bases). This CDR3 has 13 amino acids. The V gene's germline CDR1 is KGHDR and CDR2 SFDVKD. V shed 9 bases and J shed 8 bases, with 16 bases lying between them. The CDR3 loop reads CATGIPGDHEQFF. The CDR3 region has the DNA TGTGCCACCGGGATCCCAGGGGACCATGAGCAGTTCTTC.

Many counts were recorded for this clonotype. The chain couples TRBV4-1 to TRBJ2-7; D uncertain. Germline loops: CDR1 MGHRA, CDR2 YSYEKL. Trimming took off 2 bases at V and 1 base at J, with 18 bases between the two ends. The CDR3 runs 17 residues. CDR3 region: CASSQSTLLAPSYEQYF. The DNA for the CDR3 is TGCGCCAGCAGCCAAAGTACTCTCCTGGCCCCATCCTACGAGCAGTACTTC.

The gene calls are TRBV28 and TRBJ2-4; TRBD1 is a possible D gene (6 bases). The CDR3 covers 15 residues. V lost 5 bases to trimming and J lost 1 base, with 12 bases between them. Germline-derived CDR1 and CDR2 are MDHEN and SYDVKM. CDR3 nucleotide sequence: TGTGCCAGCAGTCCAGACCAGGGGGCCAAAAACATTCAGTACTTC. This codes for CASSPDQGAKNIQYF. Full variable domain (outside the CDR3, taken from reference TRBV28 and TRBJ2-4): DVKVTQSSRYLVKRTGEKVFLECVQDMDHENMFWYRQDPGLGLRLIYFSYDVKMKEKGDIPEGYSVSREKKERFSLILESASTNQTSMYLCASSPDQGAKNIQYFGAGTRLSVL.

This clonotype has more than one count but fewer than ten. The rearrangement uses TRBV11-1 and TRBJ2-2; 9 bases align to TRBD1. CDR3 length equals 15 residues. Trimming at V came to 4 bases and at J to 4 bases, leaving 4 bases not matched to a gene. Germline CDR1 and CDR2: SGHAT and FQDESV (reference sequence). Here the CDR3 reads CASSSGTGFTGELFF. The CDR3 DNA is TGTGCCAGCAGCTCCGGGACAGGGTTCACCGGGGAGCTGTTTTTT.

This clonotype was detected only a few times. This sequence joins TRBV7-9 and TRBJ1-1; TRBD1 matches at 7 bases. The CDR3 is 16 amino acids. V gave up 1 base and J gave up 4 bases; unmatched junction bases: 9. Germline loops: CDR1 SEHNR, CDR2 FQNEAQ (reference sequence). The CDR3 spells CASSLGPRQGSTEAFF. The CDR3, as DNA: TGTGCCAGCAGCTTAGGCCCCCGACAGGGCTCCACTGAAGCTTTCTTT. Full variable domain (outside the CDR3, taken from reference TRBV7-9 and TRBJ1-1): DTGVSQNPRHKITKRGQNVTFRCDPISEHNRLYWYRQTLGQGPEFLTYFQNEAQLEKSRLLSDRFSAERPKGSFSTLEIQRTEQGDSAMYLCASSLGPRQGSTEAFFGQGTRLTVV.

This clonotype was counted between two and nine times. The V and J genes are TRBV7-6 and TRBJ2-5, with TRBD1 identical over 12 bases. The CDR3 extends over 15 amino acids. Losses at the gene ends were 5 bases for V and 4 bases for J; bases not matched to a gene: 5. Germline CDR1 reads SGHVS; CDR2 reads FNYEAQ. CDR3 region: CASSGTGGFPETQYF. CDR3 bases: TGTGCCAGCAGCGGGACAGGGGGCTTTCCAGAGACCCAGTACTTC.

This clonotype was detected only a few times. This chain links TRBV6-5 with TRBJ1-1, with 9 bases lining up with TRBD1. The V segment lost 5 bases and the J segment 4 bases; nucleotides outside the gene matches: 11. This CDR3 is built from 16 residues. CDR1 is MNHEY and CDR2 is SVGAGI in the germline V gene. The DNA of the CDR3 is TGTGCCAGCAGTGGGTCCGGGACAGGGAACGGCACTGAAGCTTTCTTT. Translating it yields CASSGSGTGNGTEAFF.

This clonotype was counted many times. The chain couples TRBV7-8 to TRBJ2-1; D is ambiguous. V dropped 0 bases and J dropped 1 base, with 7 bases sitting between them. The CDR3 length is 15 residues. In germline, CDR1 is SGHVS, CDR2 FQNEAQ. The CDR3 spells CASSLAAVSYNEQFF. For the CDR3, the DNA is TGTGCCAGCAGCTTAGCGGCGGTGTCCTACAATGAGCAGTTCTTC.

CDR3: CASSKELPGTEAFF. The CDR3 nucleotides are TGTGCCAGCAGTAAGGAGCTGCCTGGCACTGAAGCTTTCTTT. This chain links TRBV25-1 with TRBJ1-1; D gene unclear. V was pared by 5 bases and J by 4 bases, with 14 bases between. CDR3 length equals 14 residues. Germline V lookup: CDR1 MGHDK, CDR2 SYGVNS.

The chain has TRBV19 and TRBJ2-1; 8 nucleotides align to TRBD1. Germline CDR1 LNHDA, CDR2 SQIVND (reference sequence). The CDR3 sequence is 15 residues long. Trimming at V came to 5 bases and at J to 10 bases, leaving 13 bases not matched to a gene. The CDR3 reads CASSFRTGPRGEQFF. The CDR3 DNA sequence: TGTGCCAGTAGTTTCCGGACAGGGCCGAGGGGAGAGCAGTTCTTC.

This clonotype was recorded many times. The V call is TRBV7-9, the J call TRBJ1-2; D unclear. In germline, CDR1 is SEHNR, CDR2 FQNEAQ (reference sequence). The ends were cut back, 7 bases at V and 6 bases at J, with 15 bases in the middle. The CDR3 loop spans 13 amino acids. CDR3: CASTLGTFDGYTF. In DNA, the CDR3 is TGTGCCAGCACCTTGGGAACCTTCGATGGCTACACCTTC. Full variable domain (outside the CDR3, taken from reference TRBV7-9 and TRBJ1-2): DTGVSQNPRHKITKRGQNVTFRCDPISEHNRLYWYRQTLGQGPEFLTYFQNEAQLEKSRLLSDRFSAERPKGSFSTLEIQRTEQGDSAMYLCASTLGTFDGYTFGSGTRLTVV.